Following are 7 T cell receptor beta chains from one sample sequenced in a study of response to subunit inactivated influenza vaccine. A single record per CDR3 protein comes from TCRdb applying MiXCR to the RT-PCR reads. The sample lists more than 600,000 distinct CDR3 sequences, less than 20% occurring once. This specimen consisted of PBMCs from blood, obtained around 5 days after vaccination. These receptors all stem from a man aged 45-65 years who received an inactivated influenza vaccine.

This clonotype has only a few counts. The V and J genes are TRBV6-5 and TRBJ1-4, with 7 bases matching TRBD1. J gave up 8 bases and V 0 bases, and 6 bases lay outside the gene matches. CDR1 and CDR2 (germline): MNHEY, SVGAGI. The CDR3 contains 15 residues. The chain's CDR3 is CASSYSTGMGEKLFF. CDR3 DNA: TGTGCCAGCAGTTACTCGACAGGGATGGGCGAAAAACTGTTTTTT.

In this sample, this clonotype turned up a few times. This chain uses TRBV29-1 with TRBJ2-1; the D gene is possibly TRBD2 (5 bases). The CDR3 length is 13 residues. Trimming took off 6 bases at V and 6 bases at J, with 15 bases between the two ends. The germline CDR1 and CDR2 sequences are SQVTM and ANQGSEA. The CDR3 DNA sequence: TGCAGCGTAAGAGCGGTGCTTGGCAATGAGCAGTTCTTC. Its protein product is CSVRAVLGNEQFF.

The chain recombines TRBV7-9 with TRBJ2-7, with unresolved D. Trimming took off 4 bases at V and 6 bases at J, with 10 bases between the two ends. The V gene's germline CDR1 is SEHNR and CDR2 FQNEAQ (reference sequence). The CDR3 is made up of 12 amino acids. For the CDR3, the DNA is TGTGCCAGCAGCTCTGGTCTTCCCGAGCAGTACTTC. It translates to CASSSGLPEQYF.

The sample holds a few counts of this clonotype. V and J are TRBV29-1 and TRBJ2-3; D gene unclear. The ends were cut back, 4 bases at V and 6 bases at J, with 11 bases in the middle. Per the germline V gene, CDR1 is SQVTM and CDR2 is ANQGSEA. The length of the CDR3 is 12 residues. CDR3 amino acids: CSVGREPDTQYF. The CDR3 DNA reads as TGCAGCGTTGGGAGAGAACCCGATACGCAGTATTTT.

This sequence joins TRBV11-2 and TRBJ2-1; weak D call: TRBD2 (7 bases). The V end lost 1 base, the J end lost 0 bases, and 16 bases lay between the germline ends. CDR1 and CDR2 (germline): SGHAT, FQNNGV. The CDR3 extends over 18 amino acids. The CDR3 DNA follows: TGTGCCAGCAGCTTAGTAGGGGGGGGGTTTAACTCCTACAATGAGCAGTTCTTC. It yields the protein CASSLVGGGFNSYNEQFF.

In DNA form, the CDR3 reads TGTGCCAGCAGCTTAACTAGCGGGACCTACAATGAGCAGTTCTTC. Translation gives CASSLTSGTYNEQFF. The chain recombines TRBV7-9 with TRBJ2-1; 10 positions match TRBD2. CDR3 length: 15 amino acids. After removal of 2 bases from V and 2 bases from J, the junction contained 0 bases not matched to a gene. Germline V gives CDR1 SEHNR, CDR2 FQNEAQ (reference sequence).

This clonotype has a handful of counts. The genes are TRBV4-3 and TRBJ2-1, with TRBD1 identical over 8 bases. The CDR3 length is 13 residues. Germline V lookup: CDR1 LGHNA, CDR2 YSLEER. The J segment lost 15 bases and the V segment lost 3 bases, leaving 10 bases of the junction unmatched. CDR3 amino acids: CASSQDPGGNLFF. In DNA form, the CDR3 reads TGCGCCAGCAGCCAGGATCCAGGGGGCAACTTGTTCTTC.